The 10 T cell receptor beta chains below come from one sample, sequenced in a study of blood T cells in healthy people across ages (dated by TCRdb to between 2014 and 2017). The library was obtained by 5' RACE. TCRdb records Illumina HiSeq 2500 as the sequencer. A second PCR of roughly 7 to 11 cycles was performed with a sample-barcoded 5' primer and a J-beta primer mix. Starting from the raw public reads, TCRdb applied fastp trimming at Q25, assembled clones with MiXCR and retained in-frame beta chains. For every CDR3 protein sequence, its rows merge into one entry that carries the most common genes and DNA. The sample data list 790,000 or so distinct CDR3 sequences, and more than 55% of these were observed just once. In total, the top ten clones hold more than 25% of the sample. Input material: blood. Every receptor here comes from a man aged 40-55 years in good health.

The V call is TRBV2, the J call TRBJ1-1, with D possibly matching TRBD1 (5 bases). CDR1 and CDR2 from the germline V gene are SNHLY and FYNNEI. The germline V and J ends were trimmed by 10 bases and 3 bases, with 15 bases remaining between them. The CDR3 is 13 amino acids. Here the CDR3 DNA reads TGTGCCATCCGGGGCCGTGGAGACACTGAAGCTTTCTTT. It is translated as CAIRGRGDTEAFF.

The CDR3 DNA is TGTGCCAGCAGCCCGGGACCGACTTCCTACAATGAGCAGTTCTTC. Protein sequence: CASSPGPTSYNEQFF. The rearrangement uses TRBV9 and TRBJ2-1; D could derive from TRBD1 or TRBD2 (5 bases each). V was shortened by 4 bases and J by 1 base, with 12 bases between the two germline ends. This CDR3 region has 15 residues. Germline CDR1 SGDLS, CDR2 YYNGEE.

V gene TRBV29-1 combines with J gene TRBJ1-1, with D perhaps matching TRBD1 (5 bases). The CDR3 runs 12 residues. The V end lost 2 bases, the J end lost 5 bases, and 9 bases lay between the germline ends. Per the germline V gene, CDR1 is SQVTM and CDR2 is ANQGSEA. As DNA, the CDR3 is TGCAGCGTTGAATGGGGGAATACTGAAGCTTTCTTT. This gives the protein CSVEWGNTEAFF.

This clonotype occurred many times. V is TRBV25-1 and J is TRBJ2-5, with TRBD1 as a possible D gene (6 bases). The CDR3 is 12 amino acids. Germline-derived CDR1 and CDR2 are MGHDK and SYGVNS. The ends were cut back, 8 bases at V and 11 bases at J, with 18 bases in the middle. This CDR3 reads CASLSWDTRQYF. CDR3 sequence (DNA): TGTGCCAGCCTGAGTTGGGACACCAGGCAGTACTTC.

This chain uses TRBV11-1 with TRBJ2-5, with a weak D call TRBD2 (6 bases). TRBJ2-7 matches the DNA end more closely, so the J call is doubtful. The CDR3 covers 15 residues. Germline V gives CDR1 SGHAT, CDR2 FQDESV (reference sequence). The CDR3 loop reads CASSLRGGPTDEQYF. In nucleotides, the CDR3 is TGTGCCAGCAGCTTGCGTGGAGGGCCAACGGACGAGCAGTACTTC.

The chain recombines TRBV28 with TRBJ1-1, with D possibly TRBD1 on 5 matching bases. Trimming took 7 bases from V and 7 from J, leaving 16 bases between them. The CDR3 contains 13 residues. Germline assignment: CDR1 MDHEN and CDR2 SYDVKM. CDR3 sequence reads: CASTGRPRGEAFF. CDR3 bases: TGTGCCAGCACAGGGCGCCCGCGGGGTGAAGCTTTCTTT.

As DNA, the CDR3 is TGCAGTGCTAGACCCGGGGCTGAGGCCCAGTACTTC. This encodes CSARPGAEAQYF. The genes are TRBV20-1 and TRBJ2-5; either TRBD1 or TRBD2 may supply D (5 bases each). The germline V gene encodes CDR1 DFQATT and CDR2 SNEGSKA (reference sequence). V was trimmed by 2 bases and J by 9 bases, leaving 13 bases between them. This CDR3 has 12 residues.

This clonotype was seen a few times. The rearrangement joins TRBV12-3 or TRBV12-4 to TRBJ2-6; 8 bases align to TRBD1. The CDR3 contains 21 residues. V trimming: 6 bases; J trimming: 0 bases; junction bases outside the gene matches: 19. In DNA, the CDR3 is TGTGCCAGCAGCCCAGTAATTGTTTGGACAGGGTATACCTCTGGGGCCAACGTCCTGACTTTC. It translates to CASSPVIVWTGYTSGANVLTF.

This clonotype was seen repeatedly, ten times or more. The chain is built from TRBV12-3 or TRBV12-4 and TRBJ2-3; a possible D gene is TRBD2 (6 bases). The CDR3 runs to 11 residues. Between the trimmed V and J ends, which lost 2 bases and 9 bases, there was a span of 6 bases. CDR3 in DNA: TGTGCCAGCAGTTTACGGGGGACGCAGTATTTT. It yields the protein CASSLRGTQYF.

The rearrangement joins TRBV7-2 to TRBJ2-5; 8 bases fit TRBD1. The CDR3 runs to 16 residues. The germline gives CDR1 SGHTA, CDR2 FQGNSA. V dropped 5 bases and J dropped 3; count of bases not matched to a gene: 11. CDR3 bases: TGTGCCAGCAGCCCCAGGGCAGGGGGCTTGAAAGAGACCCAGTACTTC. This sequence encodes CASSPRAGGLKETQYF.